The clone carrying this T cell receptor (beta chain) was seen a single time. The antigen is unknown. Measured with immunoSEQ multiplex PCR; TCRdb has only the in-frame clones, and not every one. The sample shows around 300,000 clones, approximately 87% of them seen only once. This entry comes from a study of Ad26.COV2.S vaccination and SARS-CoV-2 variants. Across the study: Intramuscularly, Ad26.COV2.S was given either once or twice, 56 days apart.

As for treatment: 15 to 20 received Ad26.COV2.S at low or high dose, single or two shots; 5 received placebo; per-sample allocation not given. Samples came from day 63 after the first vaccine or placebo injection. Adults aged 18-55 years in Boston included the donor. Broader study findings: Spike-specific TCR breadth ran higher among vaccine recipients than placebo recipients.

Per the germline V gene, CDR1 is SGHNT and CDR2 is YENEEA. This CDR3 has 13 amino acids. The trim removed 11 bases at V and 6 bases at J, leaving 10 bases unmatched. This TCR was recovered from a person aged 18-60 years who received the Ad26.COV2.S COVID-19 vaccine or a placebo. This material consisted of peripheral blood, taken in a trial of Ad26.COV2.S vaccine versus placebo. The J gene is TRBJ2-3, the V gene TRBV11-3, with TRBD1 matching 8 bases. CDR3: CASSTGGRDTQYF. CDR3 DNA: TGTGCCTCCTCAACAGGGGGTAGGGATACGCAGTATTTT. The full variable domain, rest sourced from reference TRBV11-3 and TRBJ2-3, is EAGVVQSPRYKIIEKKQPVAFWCNPISGHNTLYWYLQNLGQGPELLIRYENEEAVDDSQLPKDRFSAERLKGVDSTLKIQPAELGDSAVYLCASSTGGRDTQYFGPGTRLTVL.